The 25 T cell receptor beta chains listed next were all sequenced from one sample in a study of CXCR3-negative and CXCR3-positive naive CD8 T cells. These TCRs are of unknown antigen specificity. The authors made the TRB cDNA libraries by 5' RACE using UMI labels. TCRdb reprocessed the 5' RACE reads and stores each CDR3 protein as one record, lacking DNA. Found here are about 92,000 distinct CDR3 sequences; the top ten clones hold less than 0.85%. Study-wide results and caveats: TRB CDR3s of CXCR3-positive naive cells were more hydrophobic than those of CXCR3-negative naive cells.

The sequenced material came from naive CXCR3+ CD8+ T cells from blood. Specified subset: CD45RO-CCR7+CD27+CD95- naive CD8+ T cells expressing CXCR3 (TNR3+). Source of these receptors: a human donor in good health. Some clones in this sample may be carry-over from other donors' samples.

V usage is TRBV27 and J usage is TRBJ2-1; no DNA is available, so the TRBD2 call from TCRdb remains unchecked. Germline V CDR1 and CDR2: MNHEY, SMNVEV (reference sequence). The CDR3 spans 17 residues. The CDR3 region is CASSFVPIAGGYNEQFF.

V gene TRBV4-2 combines with J gene TRBJ2-4. Germline V gene sequence: CDR1 LGHNA, CDR2 YNFKEQ. The CDR3 runs to 15 residues. CDR3 amino acids: CASSQDLEGIGIQYF.

V is TRBV9 and J is TRBJ2-1; TCRdb indicates TRBD2, and absent DNA this call remains unverified. CDR1 is SGDLS and CDR2 is YYNGEE in the germline V gene. The CDR3 extends over 15 amino acids. This chain's CDR3 is CASSVGGTKYNEQFF.

This chain joins TRBV25-1 and TRBJ2-2; TCRdb designates TRBD1, a call that cannot be tested without DNA. Germline lookup yields CDR1 MGHDK and CDR2 SYGVNS. CDR3 size: 16 residues. The CDR3 region is CASSVGGPGRAGELFF. Looking up the rest from reference TRBV25-1 and TRBJ2-2 gives the full variable domain: EADIYQTPRYLVIGTGKKITLECSQTMGHDKMYWYQQDPGMELHLIHYSYGVNSTEKGDLSSESTVSRIRTEHFPLTLESARPSHTSQYLCASSVGGPGRAGELFFGEGSRLTVL.

This chain connects TRBV29-1 to TRBJ2-1; with no DNA, the TCRdb D assignment of TRBD2 cannot be verified. CDR1 is SQVTM, CDR2 ANQGSEA, per germline. CDR3 length: 14 amino acids. CDR3 region: CSVDPSGLGDEQFF.

This chain joins TRBV4-1 and TRBJ2-7; the D call from TCRdb, TRBD1, cannot be confirmed without DNA. Germline CDR1 reads MGHRA; CDR2 reads YSYEKL. The length of the CDR3 is 13 residues. CDR3 amino acids: CASSQPQGSEQYF.

The chain employs TRBV12-3 or TRBV12-4 and TRBJ2-7; TCRdb gives TRBD1 as the D gene, but with no DNA this cannot be confirmed. The CDR3 runs to 12 residues. CDR3: CASSLTAYEQYF.

The CDR3 loop reads CASSHSRAQYF. The gene calls are TRBV28 and TRBJ2-3; absent DNA, TCRdb's TRBD1 call cannot be checked. Germline V lookup: CDR1 MDHEN, CDR2 SYDVKM. This CDR3 contains 11 residues.

V and J are TRBV5-1 and TRBJ2-7; the TCRdb D gene call, TRBD2, has no DNA to confirm it. The CDR3 covers 13 residues. Germline CDR1 is SGHRS and CDR2 is YFSETQ. CDR3 residues: CASTLAGIGEQYF.

V and J are TRBV12-3 or TRBV12-4 and TRBJ2-5; the TCRdb call, TRBD2, lacks DNA for checking. CDR3 size: 12 residues. CDR3: CANGEGLETQYF.

The chain links TRBV6-5 to TRBJ2-2; the TCRdb D gene call, TRBD2, has no DNA to confirm it. The CDR3 is 15 amino acids. Germline V CDR1 and CDR2: MNHEY, SVGAGI. The CDR3 loop reads CASEKFGGSTGELFF.

The genes are TRBV29-1 and TRBJ2-3; TCRdb picks TRBD1, but there is no DNA to check that call. This CDR3 has 14 amino acids. Looked up from germline, CDR1 is SQVTM and CDR2 is ANQGSEA. The CDR3 here is CSVAGTGVADTQYF.

This rearrangement joins TRBV7-2 to TRBJ2-3. The CDR3 runs to 16 residues. CDR1 is SGHTA and CDR2 is FQGNSA in the germline V gene. CDR3 loop: CASSVSGRTVTDTQYF.

V is TRBV3-1 and J is TRBJ2-3. This CDR3 has 13 residues. In germline, CDR1 is LGHDT, CDR2 YNNKEL (reference sequence). The CDR3 sequence is CASSHGRADTQYF.

The rearrangement links TRBV20-1 to TRBJ2-7. CDR1 DFQATT and CDR2 SNEGSKA come from the germline V gene (reference sequence). CDR3 length equals 13 residues. The CDR3 loop is CSARDQGTYEQYF.

This sequence joins TRBV12-3 or TRBV12-4 and TRBJ2-2; TCRdb outputs TRBD1, but without DNA this stays unchecked. The CDR3 length is 17 residues. The CDR3 loop is CASSPTGQGAQAGELFF.

The V call is TRBV12-3 or TRBV12-4, the J call TRBJ2-2; the D call from TCRdb, TRBD2, cannot be confirmed without DNA. This CDR3 has 19 residues. The CDR3 sequence is CASSPHPTTSHLATGELFF.

V gene TRBV14 combines with J gene TRBJ2-7. The CDR3 spans 13 residues. Germline-derived CDR1 and CDR2 are SGHDN and FVKESK. The CDR3 is CASSQGGGYEQYF.

The V and J genes are TRBV29-1 and TRBJ2-7; TCRdb names TRBD1, which stays unverified in the absence of DNA. The CDR3 is 11 residues long. Germline CDR1 is SQVTM and CDR2 is ANQGSEA. The CDR3 region is CSVPGGGEQYF.

The rearrangement links TRBV5-1 to TRBJ2-7; the D call of TRBD1 rests on TCRdb alone, since no DNA is present to check it. This CDR3 contains 15 residues. CDR1 SGHRS and CDR2 YFSETQ come from the germline V gene. CDR3 loop: CASSLYQGGTYEQYF.

This chain uses TRBV20-1 with TRBJ2-5; the TCRdb call, TRBD1, lacks DNA for checking. The CDR3 loop spans 15 amino acids. CDR1 and CDR2 (germline): DFQATT, SNEGSKA (reference sequence). The CDR3 loop is CSARELTGVGETQYF.

The chain couples TRBV29-1 to TRBJ1-3; as DNA is missing, the TRBD1 call by TCRdb cannot be tested. The length of the CDR3 is 13 residues. CDR1 and CDR2 (germline): SQVTM, ANQGSEA. The CDR3: CSVAGEAGNTIYF. The variable domain in full, completed from reference TRBV29-1 and TRBJ1-3, reads SAVISQKPSRDICQRGTSLTIQCQVDSQVTMMFWYRQQPGQSLTLIATANQGSEATYESGFVIDKFPISRPNLTFSTLTVSNMSPEDSSIYLCSVAGEAGNTIYFGEGSWLTVV.

The J gene is TRBJ2-7, the V gene TRBV2; TCRdb's D gene call, TRBD1, goes unchecked for lack of DNA. Germline V gives CDR1 SNHLY, CDR2 FYNNEI. This CDR3 has 14 amino acids. The CDR3 loop is CATTPAGRQYEQYF.

The chain carries TRBV4-1 and TRBJ2-7. This CDR3 is built from 14 residues. Germline V gene data show CDR1 as MGHRA and CDR2 as YSYEKL. This chain's CDR3 is CASSQSGPNYEQYF.

The V call is TRBV7-9, the J call TRBJ2-7. The CDR3 extends over 15 amino acids. Germline loops: CDR1 SEHNR, CDR2 FQNEAQ (reference sequence). This CDR3 reads CASSSAQGSPYEQYF.